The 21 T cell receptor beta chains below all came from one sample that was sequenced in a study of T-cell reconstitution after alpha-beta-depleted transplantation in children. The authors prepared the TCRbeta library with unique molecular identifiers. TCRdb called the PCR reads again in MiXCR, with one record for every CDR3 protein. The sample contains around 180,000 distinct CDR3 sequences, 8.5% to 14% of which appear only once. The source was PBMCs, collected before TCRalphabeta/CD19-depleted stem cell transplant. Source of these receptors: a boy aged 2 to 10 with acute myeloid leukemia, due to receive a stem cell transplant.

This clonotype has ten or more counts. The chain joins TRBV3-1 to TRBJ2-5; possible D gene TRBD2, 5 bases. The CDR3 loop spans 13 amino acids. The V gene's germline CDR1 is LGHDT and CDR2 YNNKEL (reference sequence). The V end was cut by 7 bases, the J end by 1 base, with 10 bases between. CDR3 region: CASTPRGQETQYF. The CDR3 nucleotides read TGTGCCAGCACCCCCCGGGGCCAAGAGACCCAGTACTTC.

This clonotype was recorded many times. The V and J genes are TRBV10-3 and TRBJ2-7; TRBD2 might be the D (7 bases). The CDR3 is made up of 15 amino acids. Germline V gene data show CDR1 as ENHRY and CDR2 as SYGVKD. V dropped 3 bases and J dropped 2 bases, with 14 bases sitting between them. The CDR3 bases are TGTGCCATCAGTGATCGCGGGGGCCCCACCTACGAGCAGTACTTC. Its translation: CAISDRGGPTYEQYF.

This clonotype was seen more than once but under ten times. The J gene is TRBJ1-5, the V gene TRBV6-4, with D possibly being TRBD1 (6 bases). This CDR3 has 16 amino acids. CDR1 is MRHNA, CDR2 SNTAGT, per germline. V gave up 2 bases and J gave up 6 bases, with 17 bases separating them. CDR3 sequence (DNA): TGTGCCAGCAGTGACCCGAGCCAGGGGCGAGGTCAGCCCCAGCATTTT. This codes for CASSDPSQGRGQPQHF.

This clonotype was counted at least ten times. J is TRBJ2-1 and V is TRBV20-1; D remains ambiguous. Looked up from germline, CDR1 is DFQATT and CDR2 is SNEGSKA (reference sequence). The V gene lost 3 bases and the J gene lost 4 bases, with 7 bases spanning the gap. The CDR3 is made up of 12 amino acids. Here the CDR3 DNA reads TGCAGTGCTAGCGGAAGATACAATGAGCAGTTCTTC. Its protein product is CSASGRYNEQFF.

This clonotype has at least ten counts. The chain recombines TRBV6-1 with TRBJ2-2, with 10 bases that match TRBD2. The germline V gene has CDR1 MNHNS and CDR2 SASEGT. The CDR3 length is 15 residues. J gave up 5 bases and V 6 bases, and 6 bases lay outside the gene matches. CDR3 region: CASRRAGGPTGELFF. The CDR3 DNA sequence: TGTGCCAGCAGGCGAGCGGGGGGGCCGACCGGGGAGCTGTTTTTT.

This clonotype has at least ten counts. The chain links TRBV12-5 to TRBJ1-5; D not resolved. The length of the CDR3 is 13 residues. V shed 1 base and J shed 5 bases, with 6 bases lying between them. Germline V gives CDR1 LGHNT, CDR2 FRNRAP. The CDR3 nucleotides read TGTGCTAGTGGTTTGGGCCCGTATCAGCCCCAGCATTTT. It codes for CASGLGPYQPQHF.

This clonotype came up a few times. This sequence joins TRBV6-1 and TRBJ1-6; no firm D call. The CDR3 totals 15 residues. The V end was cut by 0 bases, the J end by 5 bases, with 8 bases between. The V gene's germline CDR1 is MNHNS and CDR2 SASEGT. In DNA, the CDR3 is TGTGCCAGCAGTGAAGCGCCCGGAAATAATTCACCCCTCCACTTT. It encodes CASSEAPGNNSPLHF.

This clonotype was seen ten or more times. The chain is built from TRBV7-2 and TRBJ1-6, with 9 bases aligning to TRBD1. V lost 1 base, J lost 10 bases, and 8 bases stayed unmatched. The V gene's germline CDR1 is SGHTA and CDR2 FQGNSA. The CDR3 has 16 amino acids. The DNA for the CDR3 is TGTGCCAGCAGCTTAGGGGGACAGGGTCGAGGGTCACCCCTCCACTTT. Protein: CASSLGGQGRGSPLHF.

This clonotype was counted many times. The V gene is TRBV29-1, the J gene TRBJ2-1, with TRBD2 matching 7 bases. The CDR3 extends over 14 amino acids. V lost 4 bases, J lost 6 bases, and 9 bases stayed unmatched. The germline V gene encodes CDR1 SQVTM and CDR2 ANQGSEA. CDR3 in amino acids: CSVGFPSGSNEQFF. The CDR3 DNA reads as TGCAGCGTTGGCTTCCCTAGCGGATCCAATGAGCAGTTCTTC.

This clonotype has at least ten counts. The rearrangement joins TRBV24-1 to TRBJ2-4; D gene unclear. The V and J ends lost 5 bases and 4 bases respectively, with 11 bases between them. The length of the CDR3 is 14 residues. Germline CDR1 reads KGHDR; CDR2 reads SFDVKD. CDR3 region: CATSGGEAKNIQYF. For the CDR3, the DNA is TGTGCCACCAGTGGCGGAGAGGCAAAAAACATTCAGTACTTC.

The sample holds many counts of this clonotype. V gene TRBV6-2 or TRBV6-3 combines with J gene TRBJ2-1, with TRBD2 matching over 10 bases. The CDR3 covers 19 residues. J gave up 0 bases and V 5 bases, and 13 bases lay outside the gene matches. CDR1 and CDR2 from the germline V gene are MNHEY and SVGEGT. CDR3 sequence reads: CASSNQLAGSPGSYNEQFF. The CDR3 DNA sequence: TGTGCCAGCAGTAACCAACTAGCGGGAAGTCCAGGCTCCTACAATGAGCAGTTCTTC.

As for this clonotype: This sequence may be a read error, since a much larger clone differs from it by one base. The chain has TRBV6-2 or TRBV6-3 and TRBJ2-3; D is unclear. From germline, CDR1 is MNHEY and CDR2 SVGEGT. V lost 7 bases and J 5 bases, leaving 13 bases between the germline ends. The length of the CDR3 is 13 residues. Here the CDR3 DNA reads TGTGCCAGCACTTCTTGGGCGGTAGATACGCAGTATTTT. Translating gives CASTSWAVDTQYF.

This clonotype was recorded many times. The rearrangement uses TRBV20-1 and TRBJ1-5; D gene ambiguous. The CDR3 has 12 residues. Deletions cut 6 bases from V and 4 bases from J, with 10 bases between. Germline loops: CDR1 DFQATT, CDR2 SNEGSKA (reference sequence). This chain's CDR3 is CSAEQGNQPQHF. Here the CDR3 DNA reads TGCAGTGCCGAACAAGGGAATCAGCCCCAGCATTTT.

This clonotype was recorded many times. CDR3 DNA: TGTGCCAGCAGTTACCGACTCGGACCTGCGACCTACGAGCAGTACTTC. It is translated as CASSYRLGPATYEQYF. The chain joins TRBV6-5 to TRBJ2-7; D is uncertain. CDR3 length: 16 amino acids. Germline V gene lookup returns CDR1 MNHEY and CDR2 SVGAGI. Trimming pared 2 bases from V and 2 bases from J, leaving 16 bases between.

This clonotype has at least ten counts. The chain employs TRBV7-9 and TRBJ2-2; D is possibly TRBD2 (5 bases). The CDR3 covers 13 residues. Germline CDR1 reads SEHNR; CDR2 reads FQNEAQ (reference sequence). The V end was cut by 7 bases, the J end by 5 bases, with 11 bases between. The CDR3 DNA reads TGTGCCAGCACCCCCCGGGGAACCGGGGAGCTGTTTTTT. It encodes CASTPRGTGELFF.

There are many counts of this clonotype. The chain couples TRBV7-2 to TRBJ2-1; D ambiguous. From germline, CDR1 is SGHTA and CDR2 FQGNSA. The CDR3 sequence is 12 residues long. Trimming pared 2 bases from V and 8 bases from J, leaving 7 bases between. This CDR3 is CASSLYLYEQFF. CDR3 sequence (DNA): TGTGCCAGCAGCTTATACCTGTATGAGCAGTTCTTC.

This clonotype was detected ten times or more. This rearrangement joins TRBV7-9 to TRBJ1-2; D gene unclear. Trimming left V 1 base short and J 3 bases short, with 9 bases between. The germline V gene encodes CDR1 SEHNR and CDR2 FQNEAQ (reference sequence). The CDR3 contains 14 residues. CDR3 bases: TGTGCCAGCAGCTTAGTAGGTTTCCACTATGGCTACACCTTC. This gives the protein CASSLVGFHYGYTF.

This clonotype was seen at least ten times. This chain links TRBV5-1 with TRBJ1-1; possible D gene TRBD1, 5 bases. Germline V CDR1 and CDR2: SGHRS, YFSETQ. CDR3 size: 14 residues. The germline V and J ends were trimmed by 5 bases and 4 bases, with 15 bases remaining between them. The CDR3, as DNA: TGCGCCAGCAGTCTCCCAGGGCTCAGCACTGAAGCTTTCTTT. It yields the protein CASSLPGLSTEAFF.

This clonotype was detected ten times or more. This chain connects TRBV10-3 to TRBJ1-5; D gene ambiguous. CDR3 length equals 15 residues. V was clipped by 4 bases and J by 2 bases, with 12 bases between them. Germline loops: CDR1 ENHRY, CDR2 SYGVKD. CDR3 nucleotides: TGTGCCATCAGTGGCGGGGAGAGGGGCAATCAGCCCCAGCATTTT. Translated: CAISGGERGNQPQHF.

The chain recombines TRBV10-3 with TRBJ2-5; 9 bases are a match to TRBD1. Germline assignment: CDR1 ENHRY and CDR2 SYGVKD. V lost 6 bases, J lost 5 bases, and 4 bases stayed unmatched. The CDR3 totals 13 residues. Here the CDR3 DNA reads TGTGCCATCAGGAGGGACAGGGTGGAGACCCAGTACTTC. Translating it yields CAIRRDRVETQYF.

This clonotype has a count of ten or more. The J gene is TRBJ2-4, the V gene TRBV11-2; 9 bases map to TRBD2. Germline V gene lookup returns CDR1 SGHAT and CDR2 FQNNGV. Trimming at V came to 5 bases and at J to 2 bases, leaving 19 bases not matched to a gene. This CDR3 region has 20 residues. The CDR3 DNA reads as TGTGCCAGCAGCCCCCTGGCGACTGTTATAGCGGGAGTGTCCAAAAACATTCAGTACTTC. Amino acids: CASSPLATVIAGVSKNIQYF.